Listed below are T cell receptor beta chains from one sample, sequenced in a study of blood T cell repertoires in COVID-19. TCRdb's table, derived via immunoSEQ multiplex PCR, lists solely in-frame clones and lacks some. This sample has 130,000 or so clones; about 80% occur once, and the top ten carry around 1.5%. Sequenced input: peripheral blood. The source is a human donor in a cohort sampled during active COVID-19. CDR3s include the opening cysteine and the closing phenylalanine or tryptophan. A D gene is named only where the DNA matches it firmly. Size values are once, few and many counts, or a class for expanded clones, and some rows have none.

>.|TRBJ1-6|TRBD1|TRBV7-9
TGTGCCAGCAGCTTAGCCGGGACAGATAATTCACCCCTCCACTTT
CASSLAGTDNSPLHF
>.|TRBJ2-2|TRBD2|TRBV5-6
TGTGCCAGCAGCTCCCTCAGCGGGAGAGGCCTTGGGGAGCTGTTTTTT
CASSSLSGRGLGELFF
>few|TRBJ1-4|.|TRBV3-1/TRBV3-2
TGTGCCAGCAGCCCCACGTCAGGGGTAGGCGAAAAACTGTTTTTT
CASSPTSGVGEKLFF
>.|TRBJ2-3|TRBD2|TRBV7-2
TGTGCCAGCAGCTTAGTAGGGCGGGGGGGCGGCTCCCGCACAGATACGCAGTATTTT
CASSLVGRGGGSRTDTQYF
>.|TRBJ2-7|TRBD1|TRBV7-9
TGTGCCAGCAGCTCCACCGGGACAGACTACGAGCAGTACTTC
CASSSTGTDYEQYF
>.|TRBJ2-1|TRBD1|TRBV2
TGTGCCAGCAGGGGGACAGCCTCCTACAATGAGCAGTTCTTC
CASRGTASYNEQFF
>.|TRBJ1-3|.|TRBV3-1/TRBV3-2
TGTGCCAGCAGCTCCCTCCCCCCAGGGTCTCCTGGAAACACCATATATTTT
CASSSLPPGSPGNTIYF
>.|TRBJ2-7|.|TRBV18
TGTGCCAGCTCACCAACCCCCCCGGGTTCCTACGAGCAGTACTTC
CASSPTPPGSYEQYF
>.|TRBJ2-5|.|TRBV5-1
TGCGCCAGCAGCTTAGACAGGCTTCAAGAGACCCAGTACTTC
CASSLDRLQETQYF
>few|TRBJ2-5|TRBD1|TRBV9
TGTGCCAGCAGCGTAGAGGGACAGGGTCAAGAGACCCAGTACTTC
CASSVEGQGQETQYF
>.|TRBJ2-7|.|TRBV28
TGTGCCAGCAGGGGAGGGGGAGGGCCTTTGAACGAGCAGTACTTC
CASRGGGGPLNEQYF
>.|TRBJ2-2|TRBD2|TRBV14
TGTGCCAGCAGCCAAGAGGTGGTTAGCGGGAGAGCCGGGGAGCTGTTTTTT
CASSQEVVSGRAGELFF
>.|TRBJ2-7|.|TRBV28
TGTGCCAGCAGTCGTCCGGCCAGGGGGGACTACGAGCAGTACTTC
CASSRPARGDYEQYF
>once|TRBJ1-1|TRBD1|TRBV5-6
TGTGCCAGCAGCTCACGCCGACAGGGCCAGGTGAACACTGAAGCTTTCTTT
CASSSRRQGQVNTEAFF
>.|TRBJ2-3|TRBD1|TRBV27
TGTGCCAGCAGTACCCCGGGACAGGGCACAGATACGCAGTATTTT
CASSTPGQGTDTQYF
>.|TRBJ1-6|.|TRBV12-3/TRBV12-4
TGTGCCAGCAGTTTAGTAGGGGGAACACCCCTCCACTTT
CASSLVGGTPLHF
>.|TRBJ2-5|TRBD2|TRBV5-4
TGTGCCAGCAGCACGGGAGGGGCCCAAGAGACCCAGTACTTC
CASSTGGAQETQYF
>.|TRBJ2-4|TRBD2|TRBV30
TGTGCCTGGAGGAGGAGCGGGAGGGCCGGGGTAGCCAAAAACATTCAGTACTTC
CAWRRSGRAGVAKNIQYF
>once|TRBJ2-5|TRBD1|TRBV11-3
TGTGCCAGCAGATCCCAGGGGGTCCCGGGGGAGACCCAGTACTTC
CASRSQGVPGETQYF
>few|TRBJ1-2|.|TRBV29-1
TGCAGCGTTGGGGCCGACTATGGCTACACCTTC
CSVGADYGYTF
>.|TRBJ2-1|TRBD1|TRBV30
TGTGCCTGGAGTCCGGGACAGGGCCCCAGCGAGCAGTTCTTC
CAWSPGQGPSEQFF
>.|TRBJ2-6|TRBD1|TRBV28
TGTGCCAGCAGTCCGTGGACAGGGACAGCCGGGGCCAACGTCCTGACTTTC
CASSPWTGTAGANVLTF
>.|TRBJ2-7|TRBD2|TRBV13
TGTGCCAGCAGCTCCAGGACTAGCTCGGAGTGGCAGTACTTC
CASSSRTSSEWQYF
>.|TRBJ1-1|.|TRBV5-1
TGCGCCAGCAGCTTGAACCCTATGAACACTGAAGCTTTCTTT
CASSLNPMNTEAFF
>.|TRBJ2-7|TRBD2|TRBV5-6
TGTGCCAGCAGCGCTGGGACTAGCGGGACCTTCTCCTACGAGCAGTACTTC
CASSAGTSGTFSYEQYF
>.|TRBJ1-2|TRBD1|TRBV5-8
TGTGCCAGCAGCTCATTCGGGACAGGGGCTCCTAACTATGGCTACACCTTC
CASSSFGTGAPNYGYTF
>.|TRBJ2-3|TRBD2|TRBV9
TGTGCCAGCAGCGTAGGACTAGCGGGAGGTCGCACAGATACGCAGTATTTT
CASSVGLAGGRTDTQYF
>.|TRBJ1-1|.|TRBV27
TGTGCCAGCAGTTTAGAGGGCAGGGGTAGGAACACTGAAGCTTTCTTT
CASSLEGRGRNTEAFF
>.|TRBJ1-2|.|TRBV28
TGTGCCAGCAGTTTATCACAGACCTATGGCTACACCTTC
CASSLSQTYGYTF
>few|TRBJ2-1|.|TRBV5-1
TGCGCCAGCAGCCGAGGGACTCAAATTGACAATGAGCAGTTCTTC
CASSRGTQIDNEQFF
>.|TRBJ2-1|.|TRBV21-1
TGTGCCAGCAGCAAAGCGCTAAGACAGGGCAACAATGAGCAGTTCTTC
CASSKALRQGNNEQFF
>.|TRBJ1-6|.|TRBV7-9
TGTGCCAGCAGCTTAGTTGAGGGCTGGAGTTCACCCCTCCACTTT
CASSLVEGWSSPLHF
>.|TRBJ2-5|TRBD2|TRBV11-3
TGTGCCAGCAGCTTAGGACTAGCGGGAAAAGAGACCCAGTACTTC
CASSLGLAGKETQYF
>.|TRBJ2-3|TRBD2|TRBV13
TGTGCCAGCAGCTTACTAGCGGGAGTCGCCCCCGCCGGAGATACGCAGTATTTT
CASSLLAGVAPAGDTQYF
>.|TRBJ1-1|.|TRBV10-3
TGTGCCATCAGCCCCAAGGGACAGAACACTGAAGCTTTCTTT
CAISPKGQNTEAFF
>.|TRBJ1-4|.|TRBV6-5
TGTGCCAGCTTGGACAGAAATAATGAAAAACTGTTTTTT
CASLDRNNEKLFF
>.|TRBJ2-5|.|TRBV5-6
TGTGCCAGCAGCTTGGTGGGGCCATTGGAGACCCAGTACTTC
CASSLVGPLETQYF
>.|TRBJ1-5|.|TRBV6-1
TGTGCCAGCAGTGAAGCGGGAGGTGATCAGCCCCAGCATTTT
CASSEAGGDQPQHF
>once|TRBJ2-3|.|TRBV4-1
TGCGCCAGCAGCCCCTTAGCGAGAAGCACAGATACGCAGTATTTT
CASSPLARSTDTQYF
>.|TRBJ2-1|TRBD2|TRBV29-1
TGCAGCGTTGGTGGGAGGGCCGTGTCTGATGAGCAGTTCTTC
CSVGGRAVSDEQFF
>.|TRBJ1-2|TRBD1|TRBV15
TGTGCCACCACCAACAGGGGGCATGACTATGGCTACACCTTC
CATTNRGHDYGYTF
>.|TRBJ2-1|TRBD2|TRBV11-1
TGTGCCAGCAGCTTAGGGCCGGGAGGGCCGAACAATGAGCAGTTCTTC
CASSLGPGGPNNEQFF
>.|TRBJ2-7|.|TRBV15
TGTGCCACCAGCAGAGGAGATAGCGGAGCCTACGAGCAGTACTTC
CATSRGDSGAYEQYF
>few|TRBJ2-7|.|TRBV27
TGTGCCAGCAGTTTGAGGGCCTATTACGAGCAGTACTTC
CASSLRAYYEQYF
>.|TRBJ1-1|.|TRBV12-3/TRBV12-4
TGTGCCAGCAGTAGGGCAGGGGTAACTGAAGCTTTCTTT
CASSRAGVTEAFF
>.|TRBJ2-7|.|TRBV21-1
TGTGCCAGCAGCAAAGGGACTCGCAGGCTGAACGAGCAGTACTTC
CASSKGTRRLNEQYF